Included here is one TCR beta chain sequence, with context. Its target is unknown. CCR7 was ignored; memory CD8 cells were sorted as CD8+CD4-CD45RA-. Between about 9,500 and 110,000 sorted cells per subset supplied genomic DNA. Assay: immunoSEQ multiplex PCR; the TCRdb copy retains only in-frame clones and omits some. Of under 20,000 clones listed, around nine tenths are singletons. V lost 0 bases and J lost 2, with 14 bases in between. The length of the CDR3 is 16 residues. Germline loops: CDR1 MNHEY, CDR2 SVGAGI. The sample belongs to a study of CD39 and CD103 CD8 tumor-infiltrating T cells. The study's findings and limits: DP TIL clonotypes were rarely found in blood or uninvolved lymph node. Top 30 DP CD8 TIL clonotypes covered about 55-90% of repertoire.

The sequence was collected from a human donor with head and neck squamous cell carcinoma. Input material: CD8+ T cells sorted from blood. Stated subset: total memory CD8 T cells (CD45RA-CCR7+/-) from blood or uninvolved lymph node. V usage is TRBV6-5 and J usage is TRBJ2-7; D gene uncertain. CDR3 bases: TGTGCCAGCAGTTACTCCCAATGGCCTCCTACCTACGAGCAGTACTTC. Protein sequence: CASSYSQWPPTYEQYF.